This entry lists 10 T cell receptor beta chains sequenced from one sample in a study of cytomegalovirus exposure and HLA in healthy donors. The PCR ran on 60 Vbeta and 13 Jbeta primers. Profiling relied on immunoSEQ multiplex PCR, and the TCRdb table lists in-frame clones only, not all of them. The sample records more than 200,000 clones, under 70% being singletons. Sequenced sample: PBMCs. These receptors were obtained from a man aged 40-49 years in good health and CMV-seropositive.

The chain uses TRBV4-1 and TRBJ1-5; 9 bases are shared with TRBD1. The CDR3 is 16 amino acids. The trim removed 4 bases at V and 2 bases at J, leaving 6 bases unmatched. Germline V gene data show CDR1 as MGHRA and CDR2 as YSYEKL. The CDR3 sequence is CASSLRQGGGNQPQHF. In DNA, the CDR3 is TGCGCCAGCAGCCTAAGACAGGGGGGCGGCAATCAGCCCCAGCATTTT.

The V call is TRBV6-1, the J call TRBJ1-2; no clear D gene. The CDR3 covers 13 residues. CDR1 MNHNS and CDR2 SASEGT come from the germline V gene. The germline V and J ends were trimmed by 8 bases and 4 bases, with 14 bases remaining between them. The chain's CDR3 is CASLSNLGYGYTF. For the CDR3, the DNA is TGTGCCAGCCTATCGAATCTCGGCTATGGCTACACCTTC.

This clone was seen only a few times. The chain couples TRBV5-8 to TRBJ2-5; TRBD1 matches 9 bases. CDR1 and CDR2 (germline): SGHTS, YDEGEE. The CDR3 runs 13 residues. V was pared by 3 bases and J by 4 bases, with 1 base of the junction left unmatched. CDR3 protein: CASSYRGRETQYF. In DNA, the CDR3 is TGTGCCAGCAGCTACAGGGGGCGAGAGACCCAGTACTTC.

CDR3 bases: TGTGCCAGCAGCCCCCTCGGGACAGGGTCGGGCGAGCAGTACTTC. The encoded protein is CASSPLGTGSGEQYF. This chain links TRBV7-8 with TRBJ2-7; 9 bases are a match to TRBD1. CDR3 size: 15 residues. Per germline, CDR1 SGHVS and CDR2 FQNEAQ. V shed 5 bases and J 6 bases; nucleotides not matched to a gene: 11.

This clone turned up a few times. This chain links TRBV5-1 with TRBJ1-2, with unresolved D. This CDR3 is built from 15 residues. The germline CDR1 and CDR2 sequences are SGHRS and YFSETQ. Trimming cost V 4 bases and J 3 bases, with 16 bases left between them. The CDR3 sequence is CASSNNLAGDYGYTF. In DNA form, the CDR3 reads TGCGCCAGCAGCAACAATCTGGCAGGCGACTATGGCTACACCTTC.

The chain combines TRBV4-2 with TRBJ2-3, with D perhaps TRBD2 (5 bases). Germline V gives CDR1 LGHNA, CDR2 YNFKEQ. The CDR3 totals 16 residues. Trimming pared 3 bases from V and 6 bases from J, leaving 19 bases between. The CDR3 protein is CASSHEPGSETDTQYF. The DNA of the CDR3 is TGTGCCAGCAGCCACGAACCTGGTAGCGAGACTGATACGCAGTATTTT.

This clone was observed a handful of times. The genes are TRBV7-9 and TRBJ1-5; possible D gene TRBD1, 5 bases. This CDR3 has 14 amino acids. Germline V CDR1 and CDR2: SEHNR, FQNEAQ (reference sequence). Deletions cut 1 base from V and 6 bases from J, with 10 bases between. CDR3 sequence: CASSLVGEGQPQHF. CDR3 in DNA: TGTGCCAGCAGCTTAGTAGGGGAGGGTCAGCCCCAGCATTTT.

The CDR3 DNA follows: TGTGCCAGCAGTATTTCCGGGACTTATTTAAATCAGCCCCAGCATTTT. Residues: CASSISGTYLNQPQHF. J is TRBJ1-5 and V is TRBV28; a possible D gene is TRBD1 (5 bases). V dropped 5 bases and J dropped 4 bases, with 18 bases sitting between them. CDR1 and CDR2 from the germline V gene are MDHEN and SYDVKM. This CDR3 contains 16 residues.

The chain couples TRBV6-1 to TRBJ2-7; 7 nucleotides match TRBD1. This CDR3 is built from 16 residues. Germline V gene lookup returns CDR1 MNHNS and CDR2 SASEGT. Germline trimming cut 1 base from V and 3 bases from J; bases unmatched to any gene: 9. The DNA of the CDR3 is TGTGCCAGCAGTGAAGTGGGACAGAGTACTTTCTACGAGCAGTACTTC. It yields the protein CASSEVGQSTFYEQYF.

Written as DNA, the CDR3 is TGTGCCAGCAGCTTGGCCGAAAGGGGTACCTACGAGCAGTACTTC. Translating gives CASSLAERGTYEQYF. This chain joins TRBV5-6 and TRBJ2-7, with a possible D match to TRBD1 (5 bases). Trimming pared 0 bases from V and 2 bases from J, leaving 12 bases between. CDR3 length: 15 residues. Germline CDR1 and CDR2: SGHDT and YYEEEE.